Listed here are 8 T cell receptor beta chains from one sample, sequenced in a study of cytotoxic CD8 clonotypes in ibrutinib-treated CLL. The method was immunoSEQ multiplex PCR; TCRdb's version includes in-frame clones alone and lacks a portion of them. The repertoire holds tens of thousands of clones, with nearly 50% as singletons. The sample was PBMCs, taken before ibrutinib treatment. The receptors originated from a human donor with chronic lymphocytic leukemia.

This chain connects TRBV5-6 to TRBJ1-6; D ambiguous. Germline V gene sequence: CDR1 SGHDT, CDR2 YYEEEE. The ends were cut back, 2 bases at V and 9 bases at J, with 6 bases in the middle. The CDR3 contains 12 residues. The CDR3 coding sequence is TGTGCCAGCAGCTTATGGGGTTCACCCCTCCACTTT. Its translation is CASSLWGSPLHF.

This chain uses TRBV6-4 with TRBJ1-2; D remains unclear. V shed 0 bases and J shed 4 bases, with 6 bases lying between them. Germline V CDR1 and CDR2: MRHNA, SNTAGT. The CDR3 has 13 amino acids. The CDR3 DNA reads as TGTGCCAGCAGTGACTCTCCCCTCTATGGCTACACCTTC. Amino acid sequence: CASSDSPLYGYTF.

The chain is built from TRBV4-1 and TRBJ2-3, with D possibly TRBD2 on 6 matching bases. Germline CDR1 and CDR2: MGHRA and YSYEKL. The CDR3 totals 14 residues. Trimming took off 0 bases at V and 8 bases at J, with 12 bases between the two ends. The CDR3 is CASSQDVAGLTQYF. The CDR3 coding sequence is TGCGCCAGCAGCCAAGATGTCGCGGGGCTTACGCAGTATTTT.

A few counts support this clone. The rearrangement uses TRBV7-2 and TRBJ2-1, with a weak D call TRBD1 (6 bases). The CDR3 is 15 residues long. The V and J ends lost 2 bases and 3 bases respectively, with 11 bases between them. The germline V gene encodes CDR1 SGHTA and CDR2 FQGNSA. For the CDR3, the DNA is TGTGCCAGCAGCTTAATGGGACAAAACTACAATGAGCAGTTCTTC. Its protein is CASSLMGQNYNEQFF.

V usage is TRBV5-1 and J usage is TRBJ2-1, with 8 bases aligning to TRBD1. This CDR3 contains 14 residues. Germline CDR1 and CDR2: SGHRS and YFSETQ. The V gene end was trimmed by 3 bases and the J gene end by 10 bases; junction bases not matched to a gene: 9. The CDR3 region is CASSSGTGGPEQFF. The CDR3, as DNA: TGCGCCAGCAGCTCCGGGACAGGTGGGCCGGAGCAGTTCTTC.

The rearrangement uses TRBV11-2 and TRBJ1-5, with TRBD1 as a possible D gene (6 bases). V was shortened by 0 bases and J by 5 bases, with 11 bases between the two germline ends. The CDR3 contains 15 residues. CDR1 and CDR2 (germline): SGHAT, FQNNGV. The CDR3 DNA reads TGTGCCAGCAGCTTAGAACCCGGGGGCTATCAGCCCCAGCATTTT. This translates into CASSLEPGGYQPQHF.

CDR3 region: CASSSDSEAFF. CDR3 coding DNA: TGTGCCAGCAGTTCCGACAGTGAAGCTTTCTTT. The gene calls are TRBV6-6 and TRBJ1-1; D might be TRBD1 (5 bases). The CDR3 loop spans 11 amino acids. Looked up from germline, CDR1 is MNHNY and CDR2 is SVGAGI (reference sequence). V lost 4 bases and J lost 7, with 7 bases in between.

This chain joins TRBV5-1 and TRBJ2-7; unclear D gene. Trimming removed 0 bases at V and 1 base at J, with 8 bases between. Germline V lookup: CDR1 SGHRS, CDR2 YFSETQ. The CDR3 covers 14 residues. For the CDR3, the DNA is TGCGCCAGCAGCTTGGCGGACGCATCCTACGAGCAGTACTTC. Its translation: CASSLADASYEQYF.